The rows below give T cell receptor beta chains drawn from one sample of a study of immune evolution from preneoplasia to lung adenocarcinoma. Profiling relied on immunoSEQ multiplex PCR, and the TCRdb table lists in-frame clones only, not all of them. The table records about 2,500 clones, roughly 88% of them present only once. The sample taken for sequencing was FFPE atypical adenomatous hyperplasia tissue from the lung. The source of these receptors is a person aged 65-85 years with lung adenocarcinoma. CDR3s include the opening cysteine and the closing phenylalanine or tryptophan. The order of the fields is J gene, clone size, V gene, D gene, CDR3 DNA, CDR3 protein. The D gene is left open where the match is weak. Some rows mark clone size as missing; the rest say once, few, many or name a class of expanded clone.

TRBJ2-1 | . | TRBV11-2 | TRBD1 | TGTGCCAGCAGCTTCGCTGCGACAGGGGGGAACGGTGAGCAGTTCTTC | CASSFAATGGNGEQFF
TRBJ1-1 | . | TRBV16 | . | TGTGCCAGCAGCCACCAGAGCGGGAACACTGAAGCTTTCTTT | CASSHQSGNTEAFF
TRBJ1-5 | . | TRBV21-1 | . | TGTGCCAGCAGTTCAGGACTACATTGGCATCATCAGCCCCAGCATTTT | CASSSGLHWHHQPQHF
TRBJ1-5 | . | TRBV18 | . | TGTGCCAGCTCACCACAGGGCAATCAGCCCCAGCATTTT | CASSPQGNQPQHF
TRBJ2-1 | few | TRBV7-2 | . | TGTGCCAGCAGCTTAGGCTACAATGAGCAGTTCTTC | CASSLGYNEQFF
TRBJ2-1 | once | TRBV9 | TRBD2 | TGTGCCAGCTCGGGGACTAGCGGGATAAATGAGCAGTTCTTC | CASSGTSGINEQFF
TRBJ1-3 | few | TRBV9 | . | TGTGCCAGCAGCGTCTCGCTCTGGACAGACTCTGGAAACACCATATATTTT | CASSVSLWTDSGNTIYF
TRBJ1-1 | once | TRBV5-1 | . | TGCGCCAGCAGCTTGGCGGGTAGGGCCACTGAAGCTTTCTTT | CASSLAGRATEAFF
TRBJ2-1 | . | TRBV15 | . | TGTGCCACCAGCAGAGTACAGCGGAGCTCCTACAATGAGCAGTTCTTC | CATSRVQRSSYNEQFF
TRBJ1-2 | . | TRBV19 | . | TGTGCCAGTAGGCCATTCGGAGACAGTTACTATGGCTACACCTTC | CASRPFGDSYYGYTF
TRBJ1-2 | . | TRBV7-9 | . | TGTGCCAGCAGCCTCCCGGGTGGCTATGGCTACACCTTC | CASSLPGGYGYTF
TRBJ1-3 | . | TRBV7-8 | . | TGTGCCAGCATACAAGGGAGCTCTGGAAACACCATATATTTT | CASIQGSSGNTIYF
TRBJ2-5 | . | TRBV5-1 | . | TGCGCCAGCAGACCGACCGGGTACCAAGAGACCCAGTACTTC | CASRPTGYQETQYF
TRBJ2-3 | . | TRBV10-1 | . | TGCGCCAGCAGGGGGGCCACAGATACGCAGTATTTT | CASRGATDTQYF
TRBJ2-1 | . | TRBV11-3 | . | TGTGCCAGCAACCCACTAGGGGGAAACAATGAGCAGTTCTTC | CASNPLGGNNEQFF
TRBJ2-5 | few | TRBV2 | TRBD1 | TGTGCCAGCAGTGACGGGGCAGGGGGCGGGGAGACCCAGTACTTC | CASSDGAGGGETQYF